This T cell receptor beta chain was sequenced for a study of cytomegalovirus exposure and HLA in healthy donors. Germline V gene lookup returns CDR1 SEHNR and CDR2 FQNEAQ (reference sequence). This CDR3 has 16 residues. Unrecorded immune exposures were likely, despite nominal health at sampling. The study, taken as a whole, reports: A later analysis by the authors found several of the most significant clusters apparently linked to common viral pathogens.

Primers: 60 Vbeta forward and 13 Jbeta reverse. Profiled with immunoSEQ multiplex PCR; TCRdb holds only in-frame clones, not every one. The sample holds approximately 130,000 clones, approximately 87% seen once. Worth noting for this clone: The antigen remains unidentified. A junction boundary mismatches the germline segment, possibly from a read error.

Material for sequencing was PBMCs. This receptor was obtained from a woman aged 30 to 39 in good health and CMV-seronegative. V and J are TRBV7-9 and TRBJ1-1, with D possibly TRBD1 on 6 matching bases. CDR3 nucleotide sequence: TGTTCCAGCAGCCGTCAGGGGCCCCGTCGGAACACTGAAGCTTTCTTT. Protein product: CSSSRQGPRRNTEAFF.